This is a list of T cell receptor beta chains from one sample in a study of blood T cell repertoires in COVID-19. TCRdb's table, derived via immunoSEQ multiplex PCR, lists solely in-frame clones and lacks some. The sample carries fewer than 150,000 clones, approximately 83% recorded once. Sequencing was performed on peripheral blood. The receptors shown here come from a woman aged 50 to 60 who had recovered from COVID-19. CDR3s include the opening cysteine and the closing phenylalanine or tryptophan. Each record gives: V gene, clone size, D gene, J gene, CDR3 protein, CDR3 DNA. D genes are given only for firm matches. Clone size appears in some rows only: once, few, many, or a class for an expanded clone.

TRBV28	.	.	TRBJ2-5	CASSPRETQYF	TGTGCCAGCAGTCCCAGGGAGACCCAGTACTTC
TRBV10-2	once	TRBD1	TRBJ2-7	CASMVTGVSYEQYF	TGCGCCAGCATGGTGACAGGGGTCTCCTACGAGCAGTACTTC
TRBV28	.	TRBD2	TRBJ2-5	CASMGGGAEAETQYF	TGTGCCAGCATGGGCGGGGGGGCCGAGGCAGAGACCCAGTACTTC
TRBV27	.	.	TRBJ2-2	CASSRRVLLGGELFF	TGTGCCAGCAGCCGCCGGGTTTTATTAGGAGGGGAGCTGTTTTTT
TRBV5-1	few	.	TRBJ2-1	CASSLAPYTGNEQFF	TGCGCCAGCAGCTTGGCCCCTTACACGGGTAATGAGCAGTTCTTC
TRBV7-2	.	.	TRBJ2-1	CASSLSWQLQGEQFF	TGTGCCAGCAGCTTAAGCTGGCAGCTTCAGGGTGAGCAGTTCTTC
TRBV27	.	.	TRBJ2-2	CASSLQGAAGGELFF	TGTGCCAGCAGTCTCCAGGGTGCCGCTGGCGGGGAGCTGTTTTTT
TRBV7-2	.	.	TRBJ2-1	CASSLGAGPYNEQFF	TGTGCCAGCAGCTTAGGAGCAGGCCCGTACAATGAGCAGTTCTTC
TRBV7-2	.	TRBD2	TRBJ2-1	CASSFQTSGGYNEQFF	TGTGCCAGCAGCTTTCAGACTAGCGGGGGGTACAATGAGCAGTTCTTC
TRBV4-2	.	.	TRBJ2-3	CASSQDVRRPGGTDTQYF	TGTGCCAGCAGCCAAGATGTTCGGAGACCGGGGGGCACAGATACGCAGTATTTT
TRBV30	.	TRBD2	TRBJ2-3	CAWSGWTSHNTDTQYF	TGTGCCTGGAGTGGGTGGACTAGCCACAACACAGATACGCAGTATTTT
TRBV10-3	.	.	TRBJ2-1	CATHEAPGSYNEQFF	TGTGCCACCCACGAGGCGCCTGGCTCCTACAATGAGCAGTTCTTC
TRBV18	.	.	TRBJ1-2	CASSPPGARPANYGYTF	TGTGCCAGCTCACCACCGGGGGCGCGACCCGCTAACTATGGCTACACCTTC
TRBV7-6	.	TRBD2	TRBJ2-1	CASSRSGNEQFF	TGTGCCAGCAGCCGTAGCGGGAATGAGCAGTTCTTC
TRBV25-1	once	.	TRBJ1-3	CASRATAGNTIYF	TGTGCCAGTAGAGCGACAGCTGGAAACACCATATATTTT
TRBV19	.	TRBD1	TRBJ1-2	CASSRDSALYGYTF	TGTGCCAGCAGCCGGGACAGCGCTCTCTATGGCTACACCTTC
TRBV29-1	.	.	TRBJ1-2	CSVSGALYGYTF	TGCAGCGTTTCAGGGGCCCTGTATGGCTACACCTTC
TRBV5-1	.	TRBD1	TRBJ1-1	CASSRDGQGLNTEAFF	TGCGCCAGCAGCCGGGATGGACAGGGACTGAACACTGAAGCTTTCTTT
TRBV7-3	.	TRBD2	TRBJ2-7	CASSLEGPLAGGRYEQYF	TGTGCCAGCAGCCTGGAAGGCCCACTAGCGGGAGGTCGCTACGAGCAGTACTTC
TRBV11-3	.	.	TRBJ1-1	CASSLSGLPGNTEAFF	TGTGCCAGCAGCTTAAGCGGACTCCCGGGCAACACTGAAGCTTTCTTT
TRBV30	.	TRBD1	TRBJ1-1	CAWSPQGVAFF	TGTGCCTGGAGTCCACAGGGGGTAGCTTTCTTT
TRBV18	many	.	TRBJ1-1	CASSPGGQFEAFF	TGTGCCAGCTCACCGGGAGGGCAGTTTGAAGCTTTCTTT
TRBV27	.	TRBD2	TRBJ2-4	CASSLLTGGLAKNIQYF	TGTGCCAGCAGTTTACTAACGGGGGGGCTAGCCAAAAACATTCAGTACTTC
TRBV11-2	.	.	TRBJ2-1	CASSLAVVGNEQFF	TGTGCCAGCAGCTTAGCGGTAGTCGGCAATGAGCAGTTCTTC
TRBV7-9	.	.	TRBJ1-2	CASSLLGGNYGYTF	TGTGCCAGCAGCTTATTGGGGGGAAACTATGGCTACACCTTC
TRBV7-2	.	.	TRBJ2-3	CASSFGGRGADTQYF	TGTGCCAGCAGCTTCGGGGGGCGGGGAGCAGATACGCAGTATTTT
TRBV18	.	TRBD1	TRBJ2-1	CASSPPDRAPYNEQFF	TGTGCCAGCTCACCACCGGACAGGGCCCCCTACAATGAGCAGTTCTTC